The clone carrying this TCR beta chain was picked up many times. Time point: sample taken at primary tumor resection. Frozen PBMC, nontumor lung or tumor provided whole RNA, which was sequenced unsorted. These data belong to a study of spatial heterogeneity in lung cancer. The junction had 3 bases not matched to a gene; V was cut back by 4 bases and J by 3 bases. Germline values: CDR1 SGHTA, CDR2 FQGNSA. The CDR3 length is 14 residues. TCRdb re-called the 5' RACE reads with MiXCR, one entry per CDR3 protein. The sample has roughly 20,000 distinct CDR3 sequences; 3.5% to 5% are singletons. The sequence derives from a male donor with early-stage non-small cell lung cancer. The genes are TRBV7-2 and TRBJ2-7, with TRBD2 matching 10 bases. The material sequenced was PBMCs, taken at surgery. The CDR3 DNA is TGTGCCAGCAGCTCTCAGCGGGGGGGCTACGAGCAGTACTTC. As protein: CASSSQRGGYEQYF.